A selection of T cell receptor delta chains follows, all from one sample in a study of Vδ1+ human thymocytes. TCRdb re-analyzed the multiplex PCR reads via CATT. The data hold tens of thousands of delta-chain clones, with over 25% observed a single time. Sequenced material: Vdelta1+ gamma-delta thymocytes from the thymus. Receptors originate from a boy younger than two who had congenital heart surgery. CDR3s include the opening cysteine and the closing phenylalanine or tryptophan. The order of the fields is clone size, D gene, J gene, V gene, CDR3 protein, CDR3 DNA. A D gene is named only where the DNA matches it firmly. Clone size is shown for a subset of rows, as once, few, many or a class of expanded clone.

clone_size: once
d_call: .
j_call: TRDJ1
v_call: TRDV1
cdr3_aa: CALGELGYHVSSRAYTDKLIF
cdr3_nt: TGTGCTCTTGGGGAACTCGGTTATCATGTTTCCTCCCGTGCGTACACCGATAAACTCATCTTT

clone_size: .
d_call: .
j_call: TRDJ1
v_call: TRDV1
cdr3_aa: CALGTVTEIRPPYNTDKLIF
cdr3_nt: TGTGCTCTTGGGACCGTAACAGAGATACGTCCCCCTTATAACACCGATAAACTCATCTTT

clone_size: .
d_call: .
j_call: TRDJ1
v_call: TRDV1
cdr3_aa: CALGEGTSPHLHDFWGSDKLIF
cdr3_nt: TGTGCTCTTGGGGAAGGAACTTCCCCACACCTACATGACTTCTGGGGATCCGATAAACTCATCTTT

clone_size: .
d_call: .
j_call: TRDJ1
v_call: TRDV1
cdr3_aa: CALGELPSPPRLYADKLIF
cdr3_nt: TGTGCTCTTGGGGAACTACCCTCGCCCCCGCGTTTGTACGCCGATAAACTCATCTTT

clone_size: .
d_call: TRDD3
j_call: TRDJ1
v_call: TRDV1
cdr3_aa: CALGELPLRRPSYTNPHWGIGESDKLIF
cdr3_nt: TGTGCTCTTGGGGAACTTCCGCTTAGAAGGCCTTCCTACACGAACCCCCACTGGGGGATAGGAGAGTCCGATAAACTCATCTTT

clone_size: .
d_call: TRDD3
j_call: TRDJ1
v_call: TRDV1
cdr3_aa: CALGELWGTGGYFGYTDKLIF
cdr3_nt: TGTGCTCTTGGGGAACTCTGGGGCACTGGGGGATACTTCGGGTACACCGATAAACTCATCTTT

clone_size: .
d_call: TRDD3
j_call: TRDJ3
v_call: TRDV2
cdr3_aa: CATTGGLSSWDTRQMFF
cdr3_nt: TGTGCAACCACTGGGGGTTTAAGCTCCTGGGACACCCGACAGATGTTTTTC

clone_size: .
d_call: TRDD2
j_call: TRDJ1
v_call: TRDV1
cdr3_aa: CALGDLPTGGGSDKLIF
cdr3_nt: TGTGCTCTTGGGGACCTTCCTACAGGTGGCGGGTCCGATAAACTCATCTTT

clone_size: .
d_call: TRDD3
j_call: TRDJ1
v_call: TRDV1
cdr3_aa: CALGELVWNAGGYTGCKLIF
cdr3_nt: TGTGCTCTTGGGGAACTCGTTTGGAATGCAGGGGGATACACAGGTTGTAAACTCATCTTT

clone_size: .
d_call: .
j_call: TRDJ1
v_call: TRDV1
cdr3_aa: CALGDGSYEGYFYTDKLIF
cdr3_nt: TGTGCTCTTGGGGACGGATCCTACGAGGGATACTTTTACACCGATAAACTCATCTTT

clone_size: many
d_call: TRDD3
j_call: TRDJ1
v_call: TRDV1
cdr3_aa: CALGEWDSYEFTGGYVTDKLIF
cdr3_nt: TGTGCTCTTGGGGAATGGGATTCCTACGAATTCACTGGGGGATACGTCACCGATAAACTCATCTTT

clone_size: few
d_call: .
j_call: TRDJ1
v_call: TRDV1
cdr3_aa: CALGGQRIPPLWGLYTDKLIF
cdr3_nt: TGTGCTCTTGGGGGGCAGAGAATACCTCCACTTTGGGGTTTGTACACCGATAAACTCATCTTT

clone_size: many
d_call: TRDD2
j_call: TRDJ1
v_call: TRDV1
cdr3_aa: CALGELLPSYVGGMGTDKLIF
cdr3_nt: TGTGCTCTTGGGGAACTCCTTCCTTCCTACGTCGGGGGGATGGGCACCGATAAACTCATCTTT

clone_size: few
d_call: TRDD3
j_call: TRDJ1
v_call: TRDV1
cdr3_aa: CALGDSFQGYAQMGKLIF
cdr3_nt: TGTGCTCTTGGGGATAGCTTCCAGGGATACGCGCAGATGGGTAAACTCATCTTT

clone_size: many
d_call: TRDD3
j_call: TRDJ1
v_call: TRDV1
cdr3_aa: CALGEVSLSRGIRERKLIF
cdr3_nt: TGTGCTCTTGGGGAAGTTAGTCTATCCCGTGGGATACGGGAACGTAAACTCATCTTT

clone_size: few
d_call: TRDD3
j_call: TRDJ1
v_call: TRDV1
cdr3_aa: CALGELSPWGIRTDKLIF
cdr3_nt: TGTGCTCTTGGGGAACTTTCCCCCTGGGGGATACGCACCGATAAACTCATCTTT

clone_size: .
d_call: TRDD3
j_call: TRDJ1
v_call: TRDV1
cdr3_aa: CALGEASFPSHGGYTADKLIF
cdr3_nt: TGTGCTCTTGGGGAAGCCTCCTTTCCTAGCCACGGGGGATACACGGCCGATAAACTCATCTTT

clone_size: .
d_call: .
j_call: TRDJ3
v_call: TRDV2
cdr3_aa: CACDTVLKWDSLQMFF
cdr3_nt: TGTGCCTGTGACACCGTCCTTAAGTGGGACTCCCTACAGATGTTTTTC

clone_size: .
d_call: .
j_call: TRDJ1
v_call: TRDV1
cdr3_aa: CALGDPRPDTDKLIF
cdr3_nt: TGTGCTCTTGGGGACCCACGGCCCGACACCGATAAACTCATCTTT

clone_size: few
d_call: .
j_call: TRDJ1
v_call: TRDV1
cdr3_aa: CALGEAFGASWGSNKLIF
cdr3_nt: TGTGCTCTTGGGGAAGCTTTCGGAGCCTCCTGGGGCTCTAATAAACTCATCTTT

clone_size: few
d_call: .
j_call: TRDJ1
v_call: TRDV1
cdr3_aa: CALGEPPGIQWGTGARYTDKLIF
cdr3_nt: TGTGCTCTTGGGGAACCCCCGGGAATACAGTGGGGTACTGGAGCACGGTACACCGATAAACTCATCTTT

clone_size: .
d_call: TRDD3
j_call: TRDJ1
v_call: TRDV1
cdr3_aa: CALGPTPLAHSRTGGYVPSRGLIF
cdr3_nt: TGTGCTCTTGGGCCAACCCCCCTTGCCCACTCACGTACTGGGGGATACGTGCCATCCAGGGGACTCATCTTT

clone_size: .
d_call: .
j_call: TRDJ1
v_call: TRDV1
cdr3_aa: CALGEQGQLTDKLIF
cdr3_nt: TGCGCTCTTGGGGAACAGGGTCAACTCACCGATAAACTCATCTTT

clone_size: medium-sized
d_call: TRDD3
j_call: TRDJ1
v_call: TRDV1
cdr3_aa: CALGELWGMADKLIF
cdr3_nt: TGTGCTCTTGGGGAACTCTGGGGGATGGCCGATAAACTCATCTTT

clone_size: once
d_call: .
j_call: TRDJ1
v_call: TRDV2
cdr3_aa: CACVEGPFSYTGKLIF
cdr3_nt: TGTGCCTGTGTCGAGGGGCCCTTCTCGTACACCGGTAAACTCATCTTT

clone_size: .
d_call: .
j_call: TRDJ1
v_call: TRDV1
cdr3_aa: CALGGRGGSAGVNTDKLIF
cdr3_nt: TGTGCTCTTGGGGGCCGAGGCGGGTCTGCTGGGGTAAACACCGATAAACTCATCTTT

clone_size: medium-sized
d_call: TRDD3
j_call: TRDJ1
v_call: TRDV1
cdr3_aa: CALGELTTPSTGGYRTDKLIF
cdr3_nt: TGTGCTCTTGGGGAACTAACTACTCCCTCGACTGGGGGATACAGGACCGATAAACTCATCTTT

clone_size: .
d_call: TRDD3
j_call: TRDJ1
v_call: TRDV1
cdr3_aa: CALGKWPSFLLGDTPVADKLIF
cdr3_nt: TGTGCTCTTGGGAAATGGCCCAGCTTCCTACTGGGGGATACGCCGGTTGCCGATAAACTCATCTTT

clone_size: few
d_call: TRDD3
j_call: TRDJ1
v_call: TRDV1
cdr3_aa: CALGDLPHLRLGDTWDKLIF
cdr3_nt: TGTGCTCTTGGGGACCTCCCCCACCTCAGACTGGGGGATACGTGGGATAAACTCATCTTT

clone_size: .
d_call: .
j_call: TRDJ1
v_call: TRDV1
cdr3_aa: CALGEPTVDLVELIF
cdr3_nt: TGTGCTCTTGGGGAACCTACCGTTGACCTGGTGGAACTCATCTTT

clone_size: .
d_call: .
j_call: TRDJ1
v_call: TRDV1
cdr3_aa: CALGASCRGPPTKRIF
cdr3_nt: TGTGCTCTTGGGGCCTCCTGCCGGGGGCCTCCGACAAAACGCATCTTT

clone_size: .
d_call: .
j_call: TRDJ1
v_call: TRDV1
cdr3_aa: CALGENRSSPTSAGGSKLIF
cdr3_nt: TGTGCTCTTGGGGAAAATCGGTCGTCCCCTACCTCCGCTGGAGGGAGCAAACTCATCTTT

clone_size: few
d_call: .
j_call: TRDJ1
v_call: TRDV1
cdr3_aa: CALGAGIGGYTDKLIF
cdr3_nt: TGTGCTCTTGGCGCTGGGATAGGCGGGTACACCGATAAACTCATCTTT

clone_size: .
d_call: .
j_call: TRDJ1
v_call: TRDV1
cdr3_aa: CALGEPGVRYFQYTDKLIF
cdr3_nt: TGTGCTCTTGGGGAACCCGGGGTGCGGTACTTTCAGTACACCGATAAACTCATCTTT

clone_size: few
d_call: .
j_call: TRDJ1
v_call: TRDV1
cdr3_aa: CALGELRTPFIWYTDKLIF
cdr3_nt: TGTGCTCTTGGGGAACTAAGAACCCCCTTTATATGGTACACCGATAAACTCATCTTT

clone_size: .
d_call: TRDD3
j_call: TRDJ1
v_call: TRDV1
cdr3_aa: CALGEIYWGIRGYTDKLIF
cdr3_nt: TGTGCTCTTGGGGAAATTTACTGGGGGATACGCGGGTACACCGATAAACTCATCTTT

clone_size: .
d_call: TRDD3
j_call: TRDJ1
v_call: TRDV1
cdr3_aa: CALGEPPLLGDTHTDKLIF
cdr3_nt: TGTGCTCTTGGGGAACCACCTCTACTGGGGGATACCCACACCGATAAACTCATCTTT

clone_size: .
d_call: TRDD3
j_call: TRDJ1
v_call: TRDV1
cdr3_aa: CALGELSAGGGSRTDKLIF
cdr3_nt: TGTGCTCTTGGGGAACTAAGCGCTGGGGGAGGAAGCCGAACCGATAAACTCATCTTT

clone_size: few
d_call: .
j_call: TRDJ1
v_call: TRDV1
cdr3_aa: CALGHLRPGLYRRNTDKLIF
cdr3_nt: TGTGCTCTTGGGCATCTTAGGCCGGGGCTTTACCGAAGGAACACCGATAAACTCATCTTT

clone_size: medium-sized
d_call: TRDD3
j_call: TRDJ1
v_call: TRDV1
cdr3_aa: CALGELGLSVLGDTCTDKLIF
cdr3_nt: TGTGCTCTTGGGGAACTAGGACTTTCCGTACTGGGGGATACATGCACCGATAAACTCATCTTT

clone_size: medium-sized
d_call: TRDD3
j_call: TRDJ1
v_call: TRDV1
cdr3_aa: CALGEFLLGDLNTDKLIF
cdr3_nt: TGTGCTCTTGGGGAATTCCTACTGGGGGATCTGAACACCGATAAACTCATCTTT

clone_size: .
d_call: .
j_call: TRDJ1
v_call: TRDV1
cdr3_aa: CALLEMPRRDLRRYTDKLIF
cdr3_nt: TGTGCTCTTCTAGAGATGCCCCGCCGGGATCTACGCCGATACACCGATAAACTCATCTTT

clone_size: .
d_call: TRDD3
j_call: TRDJ1
v_call: TRDV1
cdr3_aa: CALGEQREVLRGIRNTDKLIF
cdr3_nt: TGTGCTCTTGGGGAACAGAGGGAGGTCCTACGGGGGATACGAAACACCGATAAACTCATCTTT

clone_size: few
d_call: .
j_call: TRDJ1
v_call: TRDV1
cdr3_aa: CALGEGEASYLLTGGYTDKLIF
cdr3_nt: TGTGCTCTTGGGGAAGGGGAGGCTTCCTACCTTCTTACTGGGGGCTACACCGATAAACTCATCTTT

clone_size: .
d_call: TRDD3
j_call: TRDJ1
v_call: TRDV1
cdr3_aa: CALGVLNWGIRPILYTDKLIF
cdr3_nt: TGTGCTCTTGGTGTACTAAACTGGGGGATACGGCCAATCTTGTACACCGATAAACTCATCTTT

clone_size: .
d_call: TRDD3
j_call: TRDJ1
v_call: TRDV1
cdr3_aa: CALGELTYWGIRGRLIF
cdr3_nt: TGTGCTCTTGGGGAACTCACCTACTGGGGGATACGGGGTAGACTCATCTTT

clone_size: few
d_call: TRDD3
j_call: TRDJ1
v_call: TRDV1
cdr3_aa: CALGDCWGPLDKLIF
cdr3_nt: TGTGCTCTTGGGGATTGCTGGGGGCCCCTCGATAAACTCATCTTT

clone_size: .
d_call: .
j_call: TRDJ1
v_call: TRDV1
cdr3_aa: CALGEDYAFLLPKRLGDPLYTDKLIF
cdr3_nt: TGTGCTCTTGGGGAAGATTATGCCTTCCTACTCCCCAAACGACTGGGGGATCCTTTGTACACCGATAAACTCATCTTT

clone_size: once
d_call: TRDD3
j_call: TRDJ1
v_call: TRDV1
cdr3_aa: CALGKPSATLGDYTDKLIF
cdr3_nt: TGTGCTCTTGGGAAGCCTTCCGCGACCTTGGGGGATTACACCGATAAACTCATCTTT

clone_size: few
d_call: .
j_call: TRDJ1
v_call: TRDV1
cdr3_aa: CALGERFHQGADKLIF
cdr3_nt: TGTGCTCTTGGGGAACGGTTTCATCAGGGTGCCGATAAACTCATCTTT

clone_size: .
d_call: .
j_call: TRDJ1
v_call: TRDV1
cdr3_aa: CALGDPSAPKYTDKLIF
cdr3_nt: TGTGCTCTTGGGGACCCTTCCGCACCCAAGTACACCGATAAACTCATCTTT

clone_size: few
d_call: TRDD3
j_call: TRDJ1
v_call: TRDV1
cdr3_aa: CALGERRCGADVSWGILTDKLIF
cdr3_nt: TGTGCTCTTGGGGAAAGGCGTTGTGGTGCCGACGTGTCCTGGGGGATACTCACCGATAAACTCATCTTT

clone_size: .
d_call: .
j_call: TRDJ1
v_call: TRDV1
cdr3_aa: CALGPKGPYGERGRGGRNKLIF
cdr3_nt: TGTGCTCTTGGGCCCAAAGGCCCCTATGGGGAACGGGGTAGAGGTGGCCGGAATAAACTCATCTTT

clone_size: .
d_call: TRDD3
j_call: TRDJ1
v_call: TRDV1
cdr3_aa: CALGLKELLYRHWGIRFPDKLIF
cdr3_nt: TGTGCTCTTGGCCTGAAAGAGCTCCTCTACCGTCACTGGGGGATAAGATTCCCCGATAAACTCATCTTT

clone_size: few
d_call: .
j_call: TRDJ1
v_call: TRDV1
cdr3_aa: CALGELVWGFKQAYTDKLIF
cdr3_nt: TGTGCTCTTGGGGAACTAGTTTGGGGGTTTAAGCAGGCGTACACCGATAAACTCATCTTT

clone_size: .
d_call: TRDD3
j_call: TRDJ1
v_call: TRDV1
cdr3_aa: CALGVPAFLLGDRHTDKLIF
cdr3_nt: TGTGCTCTTGGGGTACCGGCCTTCCTGCTGGGGGATAGACACACCGATAAACTCATCTTT

clone_size: few
d_call: .
j_call: TRDJ1
v_call: TRDV1
cdr3_aa: CALGEETAFPGSRYDTDKLIF
cdr3_nt: TGTGCTCTTGGGGAAGAGACTGCGTTCCCCGGCAGCCGTTATGACACCGATAAACTCATCTTT

clone_size: .
d_call: TRDD3
j_call: TRDJ1
v_call: TRDV1
cdr3_aa: CALGEHSYESGGLPYTDKLIF
cdr3_nt: TGTGCTCTTGGGGAACACTCCTACGAATCTGGGGGACTCCCGTACACCGATAAACTCATCTTT

clone_size: medium-sized
d_call: .
j_call: TRDJ1
v_call: TRDV1
cdr3_aa: CALGEADKLIF
cdr3_nt: TGTGCTCTTGGGGAAGCCGATAAACTCATCTTT

clone_size: few
d_call: .
j_call: TRDJ1
v_call: TRDV1
cdr3_aa: CALGGRERTDKLIF
cdr3_nt: TGTGCTCTTGGGGGCAGAGAGAGGACCGATAAACTCATCTTT